The 26 T cell receptor beta chains below were found in one sample sequenced in a study of blood T cells in healthy people across ages. A sample-barcoded 5' primer and a J-beta primer mix were used in a second PCR of about 6 to 11 cycles. TCRdb reanalysed the 5' RACE reads using MiXCR and keeps one entry per CDR3 protein. The table records 650,000 to 700,000 distinct CDR3 sequences, 32% of them present only once. Sequenced material: blood. The origin of the receptors is a woman of 80 years or more in good health.

CDR3 sequence reads: CASSQRSGGDVWNEQFF. In DNA, the CDR3 is TGTGCCAGCAGCCAAAGGAGCGGGGGTGATGTTTGGAATGAGCAGTTCTTC. This sequence joins TRBV9 and TRBJ2-1; 8 positions agree with TRBD2. The junction had 16 bases not matched to a gene; V was cut back by 4 bases and J by 7 bases. Germline-derived CDR1 and CDR2 are SGDLS and YYNGEE. The CDR3 runs to 17 residues. Complete variable domain (other parts from reference TRBV9 and TRBJ2-1): DSGVTQTPKHLITATGQRVTLRCSPRSGDLSVYWYQQSLDQGLQFLIQYYNGEERAKGNILERFSAQQFPDLHSELNLSSLELGDSALYFCASSQRSGGDVWNEQFFGPGTRLTVL.

This clonotype was picked up many times. The J gene is TRBJ1-4, the V gene TRBV5-1; TRBD1 agrees at 8 bases. CDR1 and CDR2 (germline): SGHRS, YFSETQ. This CDR3 has 14 residues. V lost 4 bases to trimming and J lost 6 bases; unmatched junction nucleotides: 5. The CDR3 coding sequence is TGCGCCAGCAGCCCCGGACAGGGATATGAAAAACTGTTTTTT. Amino acid sequence: CASSPGQGYEKLFF. The full variable domain, with the rest looked up from reference TRBV5-1 and TRBJ1-4, is KAGVTQTPRYLIKTRGQQVTLSCSPISGHRSVSWYQQTPGQGLQFLFEYFSETQRNKGNFPGRFSGRQFSNSRSEMNVSTLELGDSALYLCASSPGQGYEKLFFGSGTQLSVL.

For this clonotype: This may stem from a read error, because a much larger clone lies one nucleotide away. The chain employs TRBV20-1 and TRBJ1-4; D is ambiguous. The CDR3 covers 13 residues. Germline values: CDR1 DFQATT, CDR2 SNEGSKA (reference sequence). DNA for the CDR3: TGCAGTGCTGGCCGGGCCCCAAATGAAAAACGGTTTTTT. This translates into CSAGRAPNEKRFF.

The V call is TRBV20-1, the J call TRBJ2-7; D is tentatively TRBD1 or TRBD2 (5 bases each). Between the trimmed V and J ends, which lost 0 bases and 4 bases, there was a span of 10 bases. The CDR3 is 13 amino acids. Germline V CDR1 and CDR2: DFQATT, SNEGSKA (reference sequence). The CDR3 loop reads CSARDGTKYEQYF. The DNA of the CDR3 is TGCAGTGCTAGAGATGGGACGAAGTACGAGCAGTACTTC.

About this clonotype itself: One base away lies a much larger clone, so this may be a sequencing read error. The V gene is TRBV9, the J gene TRBJ2-5; D might be TRBD2 (6 bases). Germline loops: CDR1 SGDLS, CDR2 YYNGEE. CDR3 size: 14 residues. Trimming pared 3 bases from V and 11 bases from J, leaving 20 bases between. DNA of the CDR3: TGTGCCAGCAGCGCTGGTAGCGGCACCAATGAGCAGTACTTC. Translation gives CASSAGSGTNEQYF.

The table lists this clonotype with a few counts. A much larger clone is a single base away; this may be a read error. The chain links TRBV6-1 to TRBJ2-3; 11 bases are a match to TRBD1. The V segment lost 6 bases and the J segment 7 bases; nucleotides outside the gene matches: 3. Germline CDR1 and CDR2: MNHNS and SASEGT. CDR3 size: 13 residues. For the CDR3, the DNA is TGTGCCAGCAGGGTGGACAGGGGGCATACGCAGTATTTT. Residues: CASRVDRGHTQYF.

This clonotype has a single count. This sequence joins TRBV29-1 and TRBJ2-7; D call uncertain. The germline gives CDR1 SQVTM, CDR2 ANQGSEA. V was cut by 2 bases and J by 7 bases, with 18 bases left in between. This CDR3 has 14 residues. The CDR3 spells CSVEMATLPGEQYF. DNA for the CDR3: TGCAGCGTTGAAATGGCTACATTACCTGGGGAGCAGTACTTC.

This clonotype turned up a few times. The chain uses TRBV9 and TRBJ1-2; D gene uncertain. Between the trimmed V and J ends, which lost 0 bases and 2 bases, there was a span of 11 bases. This CDR3 is built from 15 residues. Germline CDR1 SGDLS, CDR2 YYNGEE. The CDR3 nucleotides are TGTGCCAGCAGCGTAGACCCGGCAGCAAACTATGGCTACACCTTC. It encodes CASSVDPAANYGYTF.

Regarding this clonotype: A much more abundant neighbour one base away suggests this may be a read error. This sequence joins TRBV5-6 and TRBJ2-7; TRBD1 matches 9 bases. With the DNA end fitting TRBJ2-5 better, the J assignment may be wrong. This CDR3 has 14 amino acids. From germline, CDR1 is SGHDT and CDR2 YYEEEE. The CDR3 spells CASGQGTDAETQYF. Written as DNA, the CDR3 is TGTGCCAGCGGACAGGGGACGGACGCTGAGACCCAGTACTTC.

V is TRBV11-3 and J is TRBJ1-5, with D unresolved. CDR1 is SGHNT and CDR2 is YENEEA in the germline V gene. The CDR3 has 12 residues. Trimming left V 3 bases short and J 6 bases short, with 6 bases between. CDR3 in amino acids: CASSLYLQPQHF. The CDR3 bases are TGTGCCAGCAGCTTGTATCTTCAGCCCCAGCATTTT.

V gene TRBV19 combines with J gene TRBJ1-5; D remains unclear. The CDR3 is 13 residues long. CDR1 is LNHDA and CDR2 is SQIVND in the germline V gene (reference sequence). V lost 3 bases to trimming and J lost 8 bases, with 11 bases between them. In nucleotides, the CDR3 is TGTGCCAGTAGTATTAGACTTTGGAAGCCCCAGCATTTT. This codes for CASSIRLWKPQHF.

CDR3 sequence (DNA): TGTGCCTGGAGACAGGGGCATGGGGAGACCCAGTACTTC. This sequence encodes CAWRQGHGETQYF. The chain recombines TRBV30 with TRBJ2-5, with 7 bases matching TRBD1. V gave up 3 bases and J gave up 5 bases; unmatched junction bases: 6. In germline, CDR1 is GTSNPN, CDR2 SVGIG (reference sequence). The CDR3 loop spans 13 amino acids.

In its sample, this clonotype was seen a few times. A much larger clone differs by one base, so this may be a read error. J is TRBJ2-6 and V is TRBV5-1; D tentatively fits TRBD1 or TRBD2 (5 bases each). CDR1 and CDR2 (germline): SGHRS, YFSETQ. The CDR3 length is 17 residues. The CDR3 loop reads CASSLVARNSGASVLTF. The CDR3 bases are TGCGCCAGCAGCTTGGTAGCGCGGAACTCTGGGGCCAGCGTCCTGACTTTC.

This clonotype appeared many times. The chain employs TRBV6-6 and TRBJ2-7; 8 positions agree with TRBD1. The CDR3 runs to 13 residues. The J segment lost 6 bases and the V segment lost 2 bases, leaving 3 bases of the junction unmatched. Germline CDR1 MNHNY, CDR2 SVGAGI (reference sequence). CDR3 nucleotide sequence: TGTGCCAGCAGTTACGGACAGGGAAGCGAGCAGTACTTC. This sequence encodes CASSYGQGSEQYF.

This clonotype was seen repeatedly, ten times or more. This chain connects TRBV15 to TRBJ2-1; D is tentatively TRBD1 or TRBD2 (5 bases each). Germline V gene lookup returns CDR1 LNHNV and CDR2 YYDKDF (reference sequence). CDR3 length: 18 residues. V was shortened by 3 bases and J by 0 bases, with 18 bases between the two germline ends. As DNA, the CDR3 is TGTGCCACCAGCAGTTATTGGTCGGGGCCCAGCTCCTACAATGAGCAGTTCTTC. Translation gives CATSSYWSGPSSYNEQFF.

This clonotype was observed at least ten times. V gene TRBV5-1 combines with J gene TRBJ2-1; weak D call: TRBD2 (6 bases). CDR1 and CDR2 from the germline V gene are SGHRS and YFSETQ. CDR3 length equals 13 residues. V gave up 6 bases and J gave up 5 bases, with 12 bases separating them. CDR3 bases: TGCGCCAGCACCCCGGGACTTAACAATGAGCAGTTCTTC. Translated: CASTPGLNNEQFF.

In the case of this clonotype: A much larger clonotype is one base distant, so this may be a read error. The rearrangement uses TRBV18 and TRBJ2-5; 10 bases line up with TRBD1. This CDR3 is 15 amino acids long. Germline CDR1 reads KGHSH; CDR2 reads LQKENI. CDR3 sequence reads: CASSPQTGGEEAQYF. The CDR3 nucleotides read TGTGCCAGCTCACCCCAGACAGGGGGCGAAGAGGCCCAGTACTTC.

The chain uses TRBV12-3 or TRBV12-4 and TRBJ1-2; 7 positions match TRBD1. Trimming removed 5 bases from V and 7 bases from J; junction bases left unmatched: 7. The CDR3 runs to 13 residues. Written as DNA, the CDR3 is TGTGCCAGCAGTACCAGACAGGGCGCTGGCTACACCTTC. Translation: CASSTRQGAGYTF.

This clonotype was found many times. The chain couples TRBV7-9 to TRBJ2-1; D is unclear. Trimming took 3 bases from V and 11 from J, leaving 11 bases between them. This CDR3 is 12 amino acids long. Germline values: CDR1 SEHNR, CDR2 FQNEAQ (reference sequence). CDR3 DNA sequence: TGTGCCAGCAGCTTTATAGGCCGGCAGCAGTTCTTC. It codes for CASSFIGRQQFF.

Turning to this clonotype: The germline gene is not matched at one end of the junction; a read error may be the cause. The genes are TRBV6-5 and TRBJ1-4; D is ambiguous. The CDR3 contains 15 residues. Germline V CDR1 and CDR2: MNHEY, SVGAGI. As DNA, the CDR3 is TGTGCCAGTTCGCCAAGGGTGGCAGCTAATGAAATACTGTTTTTT. Translating gives CASSPRVAANEILFF.

This clonotype was counted at least ten times. V gene TRBV20-1 combines with J gene TRBJ2-7, with TRBD1 as a possible D gene (7 bases). The V end lost 0 bases, the J end lost 7 bases, and 19 bases lay between the germline ends. CDR3 length: 15 residues. CDR1 is DFQATT and CDR2 is SNEGSKA in the germline V gene (reference sequence). The CDR3 spells CSARDPQGGLNEQYF. CDR3 DNA: TGCAGTGCTAGAGATCCCCAGGGGGGTCTGAATGAGCAGTACTTC.

The chain carries TRBV15 and TRBJ2-7; 13 nucleotides line up with TRBD2. Germline assignment: CDR1 LNHNV and CDR2 YYDKDF (reference sequence). V gave up 1 base and J gave up 9 bases; unmatched junction bases: 9. The CDR3 consists of 16 residues. CDR3: CATSRGTSGSKRGQYF. The CDR3 bases are TGTGCCACCAGCAGAGGGACTAGCGGGAGCAAAAGGGGGCAGTACTTC.

In this sample, this clonotype turned up many times. J is TRBJ1-2 and V is TRBV10-3; no definite D call. Per the germline V gene, CDR1 is ENHRY and CDR2 is SYGVKD. Trimming stripped 2 bases from V and 2 bases from J, with 3 bases between. This CDR3 region has 12 residues. The CDR3 DNA is TGTGCCATCAGTGAGATAAACTATGGCTACACCTTC. This sequence encodes CAISEINYGYTF.

This chain uses TRBV6-6 with TRBJ1-1; no reliable D call. This CDR3 spans 12 amino acids. Germline loops: CDR1 MNHNY, CDR2 SVGAGI (reference sequence). V lost 7 bases and J 6 bases, leaving 12 bases between the germline ends. DNA of the CDR3: TGTGCCAGCAAACCGTCCGTAGCTGAAGCTTTCTTT. It specifies CASKPSVAEAFF.

This clonotype was detected a few times. The chain recombines TRBV5-4 with TRBJ2-3, with D possibly being TRBD1 or TRBD2 (5 bases each). In germline, CDR1 is SGHNT, CDR2 YYREEE (reference sequence). The CDR3 runs to 18 residues. V was clipped by 2 bases and J by 2 bases, with 21 bases between them. The CDR3 nucleotides are TGTGCCAGCAGCTTCTCGCCCGGGGCTCGGACCCTCACAGATACGCAGTATTTT. Amino acid sequence: CASSFSPGARTLTDTQYF.

The chain recombines TRBV20-1 with TRBJ2-3, with D possibly being TRBD1 or TRBD2 (6 bases each). Germline values: CDR1 DFQATT, CDR2 SNEGSKA (reference sequence). Trimming left V 7 bases short and J 2 bases short, with 7 bases between. The CDR3 sequence is 11 residues long. The CDR3 DNA reads TGCAGTGGGGGGGCCACAGATACGCAGTATTTT. Its protein product is CSGGATDTQYF.